This T cell receptor (beta chain) comes out of a study of human T cells and chemical hapten exposure. Study-wide results and caveats: The study found that PT1 expanded TCR counts correlated positively with patch test score. Among TCRs, those above 1 in 1000 frequency were unaffected by DPC sensitization.

This clonotype showed up many times. Its target is unknown. Original methodology: The number of TCRs in each sample had a median of around 96,000 and spanned about 23,224 to 700,000. MiXCR, run by TCRdb on the RACE reads, gives a single entry per CDR3 protein. The V and J calls follow TCRdb's processing rather than the paper's. This table has hundreds of thousands of distinct CDR3 sequences, just under 6.5% appearing once. This CDR3 is built from 12 residues. Between the trimmed V and J ends, which lost 0 bases and 2 bases, there was a span of 4 bases. Germline CDR1 reads DFQATT; CDR2 reads SNEGSKA (reference sequence). Time point in this sample: patch test 2, 6 weeks after DPC sensitization. Treatment specified: therapeutic diphenylcyclopropenone sensitization with weekly scalp DPC. The study extracted total RNA from unfractionated whole blood.

The sequenced sample was whole blood, obtained in connection with sensitization to the hapten diphenylcyclopropenone (DPC). The V gene is TRBV20-1, the J gene TRBJ1-2, with unresolved D. This receptor was obtained from a woman under 30 with alopecia areata. Some clones in this sample may be carry-over from other donors' samples. The CDR3 region has the DNA TGCAGTGCTAGAGATAACAACTATGGCTACACCTTC. Its protein is CSARDNNYGYTF.